This section outlines one T cell receptor beta chain sequence together with its context. Treatment described: some 19 received Ad26.COV2.S at low or high dose, single or two shots; 5 received placebo; per-sample allocation not given. On day 63 after the first injection, vaccine and placebo recipients gave samples. TCRdb's copy holds only in-frame clones and misses some; the assay was immunoSEQ multiplex PCR. The table shows some 480,000 clones, with around 88% occurring only once. The CDR3 contains 13 residues. Germline values: CDR1 SGHTA, CDR2 FQGNSA. Trimming stripped 5 bases from V and 4 bases from J, with 11 bases between. This entry is derived from a study of Ad26.COV2.S vaccination and SARS-CoV-2 variants. Study context: Ad26.COV2.S given intramuscularly, once or twice 56 days apart.

The TCR was taken from a person between 18 and 65 years old who received the Ad26.COV2.S COVID-19 vaccine or a placebo. The chain couples TRBV7-2 to TRBJ2-5; D gene ambiguous. This specimen was peripheral blood, taken in a trial of Ad26.COV2.S vaccine versus placebo. CDR3 nucleotides: TGTGCCAGCAGCCCCCGCGACGGAGAGACCCAGTACTTC. Translated, it gives CASSPRDGETQYF.